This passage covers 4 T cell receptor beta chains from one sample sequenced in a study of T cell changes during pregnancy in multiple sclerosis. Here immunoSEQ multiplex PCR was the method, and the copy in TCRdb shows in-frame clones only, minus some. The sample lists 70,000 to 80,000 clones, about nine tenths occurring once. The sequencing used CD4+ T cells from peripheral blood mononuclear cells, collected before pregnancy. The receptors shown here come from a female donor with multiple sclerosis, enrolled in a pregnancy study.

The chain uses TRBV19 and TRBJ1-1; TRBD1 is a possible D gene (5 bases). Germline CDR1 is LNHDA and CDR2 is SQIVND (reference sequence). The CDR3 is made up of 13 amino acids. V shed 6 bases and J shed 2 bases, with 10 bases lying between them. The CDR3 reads CASRTTVNTEAFF. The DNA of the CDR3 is TGTGCCAGTAGGACGACAGTTAACACTGAAGCTTTCTTT.

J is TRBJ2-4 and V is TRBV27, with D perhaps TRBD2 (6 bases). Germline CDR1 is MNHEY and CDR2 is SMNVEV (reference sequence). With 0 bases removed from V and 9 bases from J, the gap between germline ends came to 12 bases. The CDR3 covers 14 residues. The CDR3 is CASSLSTAGGIQYF. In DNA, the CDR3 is TGTGCCAGCAGTTTATCGACAGCCGGGGGCATTCAGTACTTC.

The CDR3 DNA follows: TGTGCCAGCACCCCGTTGGGGACAGCTAACACTGAAGCTTTCTTT. Translating it yields CASTPLGTANTEAFF. The chain has TRBV5-5 and TRBJ1-1; 7 bases are a match to TRBD1. The CDR3 length is 15 residues. Trimming at V came to 6 bases and at J to 2 bases, leaving 10 bases not matched to a gene. CDR1 and CDR2 from the germline V gene are SGHKS and YYEKEE (reference sequence).

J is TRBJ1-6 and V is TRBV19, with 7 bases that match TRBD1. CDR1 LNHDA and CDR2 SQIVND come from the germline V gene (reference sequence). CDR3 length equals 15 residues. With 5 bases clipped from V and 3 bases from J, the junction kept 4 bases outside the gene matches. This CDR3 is CASSAHRGYNSPLHF. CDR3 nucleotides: TGTGCCAGTAGTGCCCACAGGGGCTATAATTCACCCCTCCACTTT.